This T cell receptor beta chain emerged from a study of blood T cell repertoires in COVID-19 (dated by TCRdb to the early 2020s). Background for the entire study: Samples covering the acute and convalescent phases of COVID-19 were provided by collaborators in the United States, Italy and Spain. The material from the prospective study consisted of cDNA or gDNA derived from T cells, B-cell-depleted T cells, or PBMCs. The dataset comprised deeply sampled blood TCRbeta repertoires from subjects exposed to, actively infected with, or recovered from COVID-19. The repertoires were released in a freely available public database intended as a resource for research on the immune response to SARS-CoV-2. The samples were drawn from two sources: the first 160 participants of the ongoing ImmuneRACE study, and 1,000 to 1,500 subjects contributed by 6 global collaborators. Nearly every sample came with metadata listing a de-identified subject ID, COVID-19 status, age in years and sex. Where HLA class I and class II types were available, the types were taken from metadata supplied by the sample provider, not from assay-based typing. Results the study describes overall, beyond this receptor: How much clinical and demographic metadata was included differed by source and by participant, and the metadata was provided uncurated.

Concerning this clone itself: What this receptor recognizes is not known. Base qualities were left out, and no much larger clone turns up one base away.

TCRbeta CDR3 regions were amplified from genomic DNA using the immunoSEQ Assay, a bias-controlled multiplex PCR. The source study handled its data this way. The number of nucleated cells in each sample was estimated by amplification of reference gene primers within the assay. To quantify the absolute abundance of each unique TCRbeta CDR3 rearrangement, sequence reads were collapsed and filtered. For each sample, productive Simpson clonality was calculated as the square root of Simpson's diversity index across productive rearrangements. What TCRdb holds here is the immuneACCESS table cut down to in-frame rearrangements. Part of the clones is not present; checked against another copy, under half of the missing clones reflect an unresolved V gene, and the others are unexplained. The V and J calls and clone size were taken over from that table, and D and trimming were inferred from the DNA. The table for this sample lists around 250,000 clones; about four fifths of them were counted only once. 3.4% of the sample is in the top ten clones.

CDR1 and CDR2, per the germline V gene, are LGHNA and YSLEER. V and J are truncated by 0 bases and 6 bases respectively, leaving an intervening sequence of 18 bases. Spanning cysteine to phenylalanine, the CDR3 consists of 17 amino acids. The only DNA kept is the CDR3, 51 bases in frame from the first base. Whole blood was collected in K2EDTA tubes by collaborating institutions according to the institutions' own protocols. For TCRbeta analysis, collaborators shipped samples in one of three forms: frozen whole blood, isolated PBMCs, or DNA extracted from either of those sample types. The sequenced sample consisted of peripheral blood. This receptor was taken from a woman younger than 35 with acute or convalescent COVID-19. The chain links TRBV4-3 with TRBJ1-5; no D segment can be confidently identified. The CDR3 reads as follows: CASSQDLVVTAGQPQHF. The sequence in DNA is TGCGCCAGCAGCCAAGATCTCGTGGTGACTGCCGGTCAGCCCCAGCATTTT.